The 5 T cell receptor beta chains listed next were all sequenced from one sample in a study of shared clonotypes between healthy human individuals. Clones were sequenced by immunoSEQ multiplex PCR, and TCRdb holds only the in-frame ones, with some missing. The data contain about 1 million clones, approximately 70% of them singletons. Sequenced sample: memory CD4+ T cells sorted from blood. The subset: CD45RA-negative fraction. These receptor sequences come from a man younger than 35 in good health.

This sequence joins TRBV5-5 and TRBJ2-1, with D possibly TRBD1 on 6 matching bases. V was pared by 4 bases and J by 5 bases, with 16 bases between. The CDR3 runs to 15 residues. Per the germline V gene, CDR1 is SGHKS and CDR2 is YYEKEE (reference sequence). This chain's CDR3 is CASSLYRVADNEQFF. Here the CDR3 DNA reads TGTGCCAGCAGCCTCTACAGGGTGGCCGACAATGAGCAGTTCTTC.

This chain joins TRBV21-1 and TRBJ2-7; no DNA check was done on the table's D call, TRBD2. TRBV21-1 represents a pseudogene. CDR3 length: 16 residues. The CDR3 DNA reads as TGTGCCAGCAGCAAACCCTCGGGACTAGCGGATTACGAGCAGTACTTC. This translates into CASSKPSGLADYEQYF.

The chain employs TRBV30 and TRBJ2-7; weak D call: TRBD2 (5 bases). V dropped 4 bases and J dropped 2 bases, with 9 bases sitting between them. Germline V gene sequence: CDR1 GTSNPN, CDR2 SVGIG (reference sequence). The CDR3 runs to 12 residues. CDR3: CAWTSNAYEQYF. The DNA of the CDR3 is TGTGCCTGGACTAGCAACGCCTACGAGCAGTACTTC.

This clone was seen ten or more times. The chain couples TRBV10-3 to TRBJ1-5, with 9 bases fitting TRBD1. Trimming took 6 bases from V and 2 from J; bases not matched to a gene: 8. The CDR3 length is 16 residues. Per the germline V gene, CDR1 is ENHRY and CDR2 is SYGVKD. In DNA form, the CDR3 reads TGTGCCATCAGCACAGGGGGCTTAGGGGGCAATCAGCCCCAGCATTTT. It yields the protein CAISTGGLGGNQPQHF.

Concerning this clone: This could be a read error, since a much larger clone is one nucleotide away. The sample has other DNA sequences that encode this CDR3 too. J is TRBJ1-1 and V is TRBV28; D is undetermined. The germline V and J ends were trimmed by 3 bases and 1 base, with 3 bases remaining between them. Germline V gene lookup returns CDR1 MDHEN and CDR2 SYDVKM. The CDR3 runs 12 residues. The CDR3 DNA reads as TGTGCCAGCAGTTTCTCGAACACTGAAGCTTTCTTT. Translated, it gives CASSFSNTEAFF.